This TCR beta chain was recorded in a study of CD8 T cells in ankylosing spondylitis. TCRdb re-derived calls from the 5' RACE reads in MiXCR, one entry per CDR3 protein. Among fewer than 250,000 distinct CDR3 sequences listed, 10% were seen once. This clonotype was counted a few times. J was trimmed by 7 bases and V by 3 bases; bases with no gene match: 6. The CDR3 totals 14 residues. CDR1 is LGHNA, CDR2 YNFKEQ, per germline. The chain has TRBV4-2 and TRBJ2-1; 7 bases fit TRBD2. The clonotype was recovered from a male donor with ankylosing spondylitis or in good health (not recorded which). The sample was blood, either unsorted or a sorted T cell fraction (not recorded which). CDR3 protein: CASSQGGLGNEQFF. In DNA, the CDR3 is TGTGCCAGCAGCCAGGGAGGGCTCGGGAATGAGCAGTTCTTC.